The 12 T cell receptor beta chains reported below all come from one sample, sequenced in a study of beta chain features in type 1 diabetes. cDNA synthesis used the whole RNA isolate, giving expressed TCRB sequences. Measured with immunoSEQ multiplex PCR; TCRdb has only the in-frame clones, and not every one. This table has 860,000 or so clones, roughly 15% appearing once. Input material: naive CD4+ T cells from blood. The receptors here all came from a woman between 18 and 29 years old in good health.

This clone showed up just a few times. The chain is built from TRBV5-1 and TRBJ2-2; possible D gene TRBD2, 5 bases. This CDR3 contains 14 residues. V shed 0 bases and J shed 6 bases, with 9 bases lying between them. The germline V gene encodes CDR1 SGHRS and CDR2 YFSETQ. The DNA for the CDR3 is TGCGCCAGCAGCTTGGGAGGAGGAGCCGGGGAGCTGTTTTTT. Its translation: CASSLGGGAGELFF.

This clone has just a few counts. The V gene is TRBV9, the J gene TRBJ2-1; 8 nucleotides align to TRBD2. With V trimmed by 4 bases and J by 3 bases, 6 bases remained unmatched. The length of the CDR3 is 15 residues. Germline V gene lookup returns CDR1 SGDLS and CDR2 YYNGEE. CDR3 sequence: CASSQTSDGYNEQFF. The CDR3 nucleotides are TGTGCCAGCAGCCAGACTAGCGACGGCTACAATGAGCAGTTCTTC.

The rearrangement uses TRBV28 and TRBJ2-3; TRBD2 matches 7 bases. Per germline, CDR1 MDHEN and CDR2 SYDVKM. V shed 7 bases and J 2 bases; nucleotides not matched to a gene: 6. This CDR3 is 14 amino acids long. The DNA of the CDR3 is TGTGCCAGCAAAGCGGGACCGAACACAGATACGCAGTATTTT. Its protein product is CASKAGPNTDTQYF.

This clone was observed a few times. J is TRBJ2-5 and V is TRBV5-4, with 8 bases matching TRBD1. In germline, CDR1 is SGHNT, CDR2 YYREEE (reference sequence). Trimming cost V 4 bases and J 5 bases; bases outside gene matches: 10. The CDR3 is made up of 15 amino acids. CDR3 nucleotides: TGTGCCAGCAGCCCGAGTACAGGGGGAGGTGAGACCCAGTACTTC. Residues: CASSPSTGGGETQYF.

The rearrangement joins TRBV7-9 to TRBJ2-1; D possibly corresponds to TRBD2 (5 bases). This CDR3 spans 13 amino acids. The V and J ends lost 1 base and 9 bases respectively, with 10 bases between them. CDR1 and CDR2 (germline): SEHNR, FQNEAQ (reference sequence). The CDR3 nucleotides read TGTGCCAGCAGCTTAGTGGCGGGTAGTGAGCAGTTCTTC. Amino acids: CASSLVAGSEQFF.

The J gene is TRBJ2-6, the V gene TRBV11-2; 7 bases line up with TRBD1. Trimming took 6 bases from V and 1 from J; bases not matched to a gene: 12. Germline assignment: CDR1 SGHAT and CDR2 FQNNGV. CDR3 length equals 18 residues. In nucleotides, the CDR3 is TGTGCCAGCAGTAGGACCGGGACAGCCCAATCTGGGGCCAACGTCCTGACTTTC. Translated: CASSRTGTAQSGANVLTF.

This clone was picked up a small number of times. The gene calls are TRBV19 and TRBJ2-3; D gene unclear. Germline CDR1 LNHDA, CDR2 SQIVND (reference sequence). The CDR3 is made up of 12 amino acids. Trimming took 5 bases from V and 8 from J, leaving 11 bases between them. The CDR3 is CASSYDLGTQYF. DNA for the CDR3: TGTGCCAGTAGTTACGATTTAGGTACGCAGTATTTT.

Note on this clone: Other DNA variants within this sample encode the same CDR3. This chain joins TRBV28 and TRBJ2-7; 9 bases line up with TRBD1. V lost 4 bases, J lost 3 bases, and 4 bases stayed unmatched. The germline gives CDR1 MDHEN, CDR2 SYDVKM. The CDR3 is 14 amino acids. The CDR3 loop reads CASSYPGQGYEQYF. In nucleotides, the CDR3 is TGTGCCAGCAGTTACCCGGGACAGGGCTACGAGCAGTACTTC.

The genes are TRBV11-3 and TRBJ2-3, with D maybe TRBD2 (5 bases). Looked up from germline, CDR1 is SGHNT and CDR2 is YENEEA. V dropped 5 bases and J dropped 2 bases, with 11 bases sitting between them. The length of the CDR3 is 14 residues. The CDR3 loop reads CASSPSGNTDTQYF. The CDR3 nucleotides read TGTGCCAGCAGCCCATCCGGGAACACAGATACGCAGTATTTT.

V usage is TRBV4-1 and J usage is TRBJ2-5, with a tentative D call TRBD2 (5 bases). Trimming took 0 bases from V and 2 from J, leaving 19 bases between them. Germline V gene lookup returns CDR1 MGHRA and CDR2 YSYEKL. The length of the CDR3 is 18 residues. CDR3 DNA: TGCGCCAGCAGCCAAGACCGTCTAGCCTCAAGCTGGCAAGAGACCCAGTACTTC. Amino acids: CASSQDRLASSWQETQYF.

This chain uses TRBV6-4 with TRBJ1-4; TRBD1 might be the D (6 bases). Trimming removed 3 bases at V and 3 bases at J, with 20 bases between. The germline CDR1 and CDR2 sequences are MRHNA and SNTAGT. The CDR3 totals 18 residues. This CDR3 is CASSENRDLHIANEKLFF. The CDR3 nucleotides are TGTGCCAGCAGTGAGAACAGGGATCTACATATTGCTAATGAAAAACTGTTTTTT.

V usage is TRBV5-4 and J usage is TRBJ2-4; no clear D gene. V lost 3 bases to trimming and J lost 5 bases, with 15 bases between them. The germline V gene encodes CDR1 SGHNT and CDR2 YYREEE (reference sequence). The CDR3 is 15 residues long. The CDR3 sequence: CASSSLGTDENIQYF. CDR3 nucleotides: TGTGCCAGCAGCTCATTGGGAACCGACGAAAACATTCAGTACTTC.